These T cell receptor beta chains were read from a single sample in a study of OX40 agonist ivuxolimab in advanced cancers. Assay used: immunoSEQ multiplex PCR; TCRdb lists only in-frame clones, some missing. Among 95,000 to 150,000 clones listed, around 93% were seen once. The starting material was CD4+ or CD8+ T cells sorted from blood, obtained in a trial of the OX40 agonist ivuxolimab. Source of these receptors: an adult with an advanced solid tumor such as melanoma, head and neck, liver or kidney cancer. CDR3s include the opening cysteine and the closing phenylalanine or tryptophan. A D gene is named only where the DNA matches it firmly. Some rows mark clone size as missing; the rest say once, few, many or name a class of expanded clone.

clone size: .
J gene: TRBJ2-7
D gene: .
V gene: TRBV11-1
CDR3 DNA: TGTGCCAGCAGCCTTCTCGGGGCTTCTAGCTCCTACGAGCAGTACTTC
CDR3 protein: CASSLLGASSSYEQYF

clone size: .
J gene: TRBJ2-1
D gene: TRBD2
V gene: TRBV30
CDR3 DNA: TGTGCCTGGAGTTTGGGACTAGCGGGGGGGTACAATGAGCAGTTCTTC
CDR3 protein: CAWSLGLAGGYNEQFF

clone size: .
J gene: TRBJ2-3
D gene: TRBD2
V gene: TRBV2
CDR3 DNA: TGTGCCAGCTGTAGCGGGGGGCGCGGCACAGATACGCAGTATTTT
CDR3 protein: CASCSGGRGTDTQYF

clone size: .
J gene: TRBJ2-7
D gene: TRBD2
V gene: TRBV4-3
CDR3 DNA: TGCGCCAGCAGCCAAGAGGCCGGACTAGCGGGAGGGGGCTACGAGCAGTACTTC
CDR3 protein: CASSQEAGLAGGGYEQYF

clone size: .
J gene: TRBJ1-2
D gene: .
V gene: TRBV15
CDR3 DNA: TGTGCCACCAGCTTGCGGGGAGGTTGGGGTTCCTATGGCTACACCTTC
CDR3 protein: CATSLRGGWGSYGYTF

clone size: .
J gene: TRBJ1-3
D gene: .
V gene: TRBV2
CDR3 DNA: TGTGCCAGCAGTGTTCAGGGAGGCTCTGGAAACACCATATATTTT
CDR3 protein: CASSVQGGSGNTIYF

clone size: .
J gene: TRBJ2-7
D gene: TRBD1
V gene: TRBV6-6
CDR3 DNA: TGTGCCAGCAGCGGGGGACAGGGAGAGCAGTACTTC
CDR3 protein: CASSGGQGEQYF

clone size: .
J gene: TRBJ2-4
D gene: .
V gene: TRBV5-1
CDR3 DNA: TGCGCCAGCAGCCCGGGACCCTCCGGAAACATTCAGTACTTC
CDR3 protein: CASSPGPSGNIQYF

clone size: .
J gene: TRBJ2-1
D gene: TRBD2
V gene: TRBV2
CDR3 DNA: TGTGCCAGCACCCGGGAGGGATACAATGAGCAGTTCTTC
CDR3 protein: CASTREGYNEQFF

clone size: .
J gene: TRBJ2-4
D gene: .
V gene: TRBV18
CDR3 DNA: TGTGCCAGCTCACCACCAGGGAGCAAAAACATTCAGTACTTC
CDR3 protein: CASSPPGSKNIQYF

clone size: .
J gene: TRBJ2-7
D gene: .
V gene: TRBV28
CDR3 DNA: TGTGCCAGCGGAACAGGGCAGTACTTC
CDR3 protein: CASGTGQYF

clone size: once
J gene: TRBJ1-1
D gene: .
V gene: TRBV11-1
CDR3 DNA: TGTGCCAGCAGCCTGAACACTGAAGCTTTCTTT
CDR3 protein: CASSLNTEAFF

clone size: .
J gene: TRBJ2-7
D gene: .
V gene: TRBV28
CDR3 DNA: TGTGCCAGCAGTTTACGCGGCCGCGAGCAGTACTTC
CDR3 protein: CASSLRGREQYF

clone size: once
J gene: TRBJ1-2
D gene: .
V gene: TRBV7-3
CDR3 DNA: TGTGCCAGCAGCCCGGGAGGGGCGAATTACTATGGCTACACCTTC
CDR3 protein: CASSPGGANYYGYTF

clone size: .
J gene: TRBJ2-3
D gene: TRBD1
V gene: TRBV10-1
CDR3 DNA: TGCGCCAGCAGTGAGTCTGTCACAGGGGGTAGAGATACGCAGTATTTT
CDR3 protein: CASSESVTGGRDTQYF

clone size: .
J gene: TRBJ2-7
D gene: TRBD1
V gene: TRBV6-1
CDR3 DNA: TGTGCCAGCAGTTATGGGACAGGGCGCAACGAGCAGTACTTC
CDR3 protein: CASSYGTGRNEQYF

clone size: .
J gene: TRBJ2-3
D gene: .
V gene: TRBV11-2
CDR3 DNA: TGTGCCAGCAGCTTAGATTCCCAGGGTACAGATACGCAGTATTTT
CDR3 protein: CASSLDSQGTDTQYF

clone size: .
J gene: TRBJ2-5
D gene: .
V gene: TRBV15
CDR3 DNA: TGTGCCACCAGCAGAGATTCTCAGGAGACCCAGTACTTC
CDR3 protein: CATSRDSQETQYF

clone size: .
J gene: TRBJ2-7
D gene: .
V gene: TRBV9
CDR3 DNA: TGTGCCAGCAGCGCTTCGTCCGGTACCTACGAGCAGTACTTC
CDR3 protein: CASSASSGTYEQYF

clone size: .
J gene: TRBJ2-2
D gene: TRBD1
V gene: TRBV7-6
CDR3 DNA: TGTGCCAGCAGCCAATTTAACAGGGGCACCGGGGAGCTGTTTTTT
CDR3 protein: CASSQFNRGTGELFF

clone size: .
J gene: TRBJ2-3
D gene: .
V gene: TRBV6-6
CDR3 DNA: TGTGCCACCGGAAGGGGGGCTCTTAGCACAGATACGCAGTATTTT
CDR3 protein: CATGRGALSTDTQYF

clone size: .
J gene: TRBJ2-7
D gene: .
V gene: TRBV28
CDR3 DNA: TGTGCCAGCAGTGCTGTCTCTGGATTCCTCCCCCTCGAGCAGTACTTC
CDR3 protein: CASSAVSGFLPLEQYF

clone size: .
J gene: TRBJ1-2
D gene: .
V gene: TRBV27
CDR3 DNA: TGTGCCAGCAGTTTATATGGGGCCACTGGCTATGGCTACACCTTC
CDR3 protein: CASSLYGATGYGYTF

clone size: .
J gene: TRBJ2-7
D gene: .
V gene: TRBV18
CDR3 DNA: TGTGCCAGCTCCCAGGGGGGTGTACCCTACGAGCAGTACTTC
CDR3 protein: CASSQGGVPYEQYF

clone size: .
J gene: TRBJ2-6
D gene: TRBD1
V gene: TRBV18
CDR3 DNA: TGTGCCAGCTCACTAACAGGGGATGTGAGGGGGGCCAACGTCCTGACTTTC
CDR3 protein: CASSLTGDVRGANVLTF

clone size: .
J gene: TRBJ1-4
D gene: .
V gene: TRBV5-1
CDR3 DNA: TGCGCCAGCAGCTTGGGTCCAACTAATGAAAAACTGTTTTTT
CDR3 protein: CASSLGPTNEKLFF

clone size: once
J gene: TRBJ2-7
D gene: TRBD2
V gene: TRBV6-6
CDR3 DNA: TGTGCCAGCAGTTCGCCAGGGACTAGCGTGGTCTACGAGCAGTACTTC
CDR3 protein: CASSSPGTSVVYEQYF

clone size: .
J gene: TRBJ1-5
D gene: .
V gene: TRBV6-4
CDR3 DNA: TGTGCCAGCATCGGACAGAAGGTTAGCAATCAGCCCCAGCATTTT
CDR3 protein: CASIGQKVSNQPQHF

clone size: .
J gene: TRBJ2-7
D gene: TRBD2
V gene: TRBV4-1
CDR3 DNA: TGCGCCAGCAGCGGCCTAGCGGGAGCATCCGAGCAGTACTTC
CDR3 protein: CASSGLAGASEQYF

clone size: few
J gene: TRBJ1-2
D gene: TRBD1
V gene: TRBV19
CDR3 DNA: TGTGCCAGTAGGGGGACAGGAGGAAACTATGGCTACACCTTC
CDR3 protein: CASRGTGGNYGYTF

clone size: once
J gene: TRBJ1-1
D gene: .
V gene: TRBV5-1
CDR3 DNA: TGCGCCAGCAGCCCTTCAGTCGTGACTGAAGCTTTCTTT
CDR3 protein: CASSPSVVTEAFF

clone size: .
J gene: TRBJ1-2
D gene: .
V gene: TRBV14
CDR3 DNA: TGTGCCAGCAGTTCGGGACACGGGACGTTAGCTAACTATGGCTACACCTTC
CDR3 protein: CASSSGHGTLANYGYTF

clone size: .
J gene: TRBJ2-3
D gene: .
V gene: TRBV28
CDR3 DNA: TGTGCCAGCAGTCGATCCACCCGTACGCAGTATTTT
CDR3 protein: CASSRSTRTQYF

clone size: .
J gene: TRBJ2-1
D gene: TRBD2
V gene: TRBV18
CDR3 DNA: TGTGCCAGCTCACCGGGACTAGCGGGGAACAATGAGCAGTTCTTC
CDR3 protein: CASSPGLAGNNEQFF

clone size: .
J gene: TRBJ1-2
D gene: .
V gene: TRBV6-5
CDR3 DNA: TGTGCCAGCAGTTACGGCGCAGGGGACTATGGCTACACCTTC
CDR3 protein: CASSYGAGDYGYTF

clone size: .
J gene: TRBJ1-5
D gene: .
V gene: TRBV28
CDR3 DNA: TGTGCCAGCAGCGACGGGGGCGGAGGGACCCCTTCCCCCTTCGATCAGCCCCAGCATTTT
CDR3 protein: CASSDGGGGTPSPFDQPQHF

clone size: .
J gene: TRBJ2-1
D gene: TRBD2
V gene: TRBV7-8
CDR3 DNA: TGTGCCAGCAGCTTAAAGCTAGCGGGAGGCATTGAGCAGTTCTTC
CDR3 protein: CASSLKLAGGIEQFF